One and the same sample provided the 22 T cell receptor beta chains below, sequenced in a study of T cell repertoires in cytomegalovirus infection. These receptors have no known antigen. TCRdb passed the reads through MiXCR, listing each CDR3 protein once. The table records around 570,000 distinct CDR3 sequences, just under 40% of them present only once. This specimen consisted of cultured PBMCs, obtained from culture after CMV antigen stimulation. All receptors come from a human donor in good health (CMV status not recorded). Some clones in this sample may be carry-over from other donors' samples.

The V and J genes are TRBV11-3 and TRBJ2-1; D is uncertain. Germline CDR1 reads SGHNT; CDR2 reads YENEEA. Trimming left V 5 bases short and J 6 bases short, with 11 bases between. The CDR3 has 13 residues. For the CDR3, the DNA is TGTGCCAGCAGCCCCGGGTGGTCCAATGAGCAGTTCTTC. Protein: CASSPGWSNEQFF.

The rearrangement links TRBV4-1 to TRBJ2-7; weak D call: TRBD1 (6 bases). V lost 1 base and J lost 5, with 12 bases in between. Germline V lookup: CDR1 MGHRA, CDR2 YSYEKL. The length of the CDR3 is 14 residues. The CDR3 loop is CASSQGDRRDEQYF. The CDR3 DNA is TGCGCCAGCAGCCAAGGAGACAGGCGAGACGAGCAGTACTTC.

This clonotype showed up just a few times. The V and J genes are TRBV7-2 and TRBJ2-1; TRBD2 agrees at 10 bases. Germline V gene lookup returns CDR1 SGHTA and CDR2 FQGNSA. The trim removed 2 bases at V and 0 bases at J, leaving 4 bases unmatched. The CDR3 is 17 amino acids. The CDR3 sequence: CASSLPPSGSSYNEQFF. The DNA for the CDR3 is TGTGCCAGCAGCTTACCCCCTAGCGGGAGCTCCTACAATGAGCAGTTCTTC.

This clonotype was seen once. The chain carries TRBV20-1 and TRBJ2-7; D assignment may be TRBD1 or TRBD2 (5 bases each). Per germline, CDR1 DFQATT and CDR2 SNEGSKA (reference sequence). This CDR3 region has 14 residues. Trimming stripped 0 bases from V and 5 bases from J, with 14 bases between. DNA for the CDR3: TGCAGTGCTAGAGATTCTGGCAGGGACGACGAGCAGTACTTC. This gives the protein CSARDSGRDDEQYF.

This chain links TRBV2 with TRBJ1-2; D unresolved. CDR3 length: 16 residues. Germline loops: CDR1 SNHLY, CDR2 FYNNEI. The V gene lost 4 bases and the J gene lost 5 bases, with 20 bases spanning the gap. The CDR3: CASSVEPDRGYYGYTF. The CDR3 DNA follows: TGTGCCAGCAGTGTGGAGCCCGACCGTGGGTATTATGGCTACACCTTC.

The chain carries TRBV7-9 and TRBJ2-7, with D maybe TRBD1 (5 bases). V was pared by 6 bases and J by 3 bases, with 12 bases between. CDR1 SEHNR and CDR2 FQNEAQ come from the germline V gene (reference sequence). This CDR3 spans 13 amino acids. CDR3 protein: CASSQGFVYEQYF. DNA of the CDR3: TGTGCCAGCAGTCAGGGATTTGTCTACGAGCAGTACTTC.

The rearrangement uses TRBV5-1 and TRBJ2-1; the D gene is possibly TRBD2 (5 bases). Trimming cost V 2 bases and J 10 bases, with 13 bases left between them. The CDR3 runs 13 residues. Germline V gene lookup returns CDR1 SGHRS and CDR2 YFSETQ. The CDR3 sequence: CASSLMTRGEQFF. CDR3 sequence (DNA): TGCGCCAGCAGCTTAATGACCCGAGGGGAGCAGTTCTTC.

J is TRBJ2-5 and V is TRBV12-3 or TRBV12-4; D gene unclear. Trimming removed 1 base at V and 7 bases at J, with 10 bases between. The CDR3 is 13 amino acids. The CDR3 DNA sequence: TGTGCCAGCAGTTTAGGCGGAAAGGGGACCCAGTACTTC. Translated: CASSLGGKGTQYF.

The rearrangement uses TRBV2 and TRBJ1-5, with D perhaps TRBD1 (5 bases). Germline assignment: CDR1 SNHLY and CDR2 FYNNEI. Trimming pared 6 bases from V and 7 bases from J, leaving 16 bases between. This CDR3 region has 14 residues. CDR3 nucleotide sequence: TGTGCCAGCAGCCAACAGGCCCTGGGCCAGCCCCAGCATTTT. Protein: CASSQQALGQPQHF.

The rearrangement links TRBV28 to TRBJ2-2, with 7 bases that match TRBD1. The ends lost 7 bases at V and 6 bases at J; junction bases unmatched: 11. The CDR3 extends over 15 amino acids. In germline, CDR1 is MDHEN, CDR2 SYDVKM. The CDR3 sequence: CASTQTGRGAGELFF. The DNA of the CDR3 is TGTGCCAGCACGCAGACAGGGAGAGGGGCCGGGGAGCTGTTTTTT.

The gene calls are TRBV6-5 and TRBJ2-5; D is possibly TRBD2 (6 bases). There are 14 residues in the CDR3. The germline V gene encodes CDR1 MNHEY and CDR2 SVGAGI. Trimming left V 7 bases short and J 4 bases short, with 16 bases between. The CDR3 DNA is TGTGCCAGCACCACGGGACTCCCCGGAGAGACCCAGTACTTC. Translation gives CASTTGLPGETQYF.

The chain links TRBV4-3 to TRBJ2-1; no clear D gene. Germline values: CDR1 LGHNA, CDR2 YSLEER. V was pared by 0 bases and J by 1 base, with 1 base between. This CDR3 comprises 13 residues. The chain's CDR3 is CASSQESYNEQFF. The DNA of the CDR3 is TGCGCCAGCAGCCAAGAATCCTACAATGAGCAGTTCTTC.

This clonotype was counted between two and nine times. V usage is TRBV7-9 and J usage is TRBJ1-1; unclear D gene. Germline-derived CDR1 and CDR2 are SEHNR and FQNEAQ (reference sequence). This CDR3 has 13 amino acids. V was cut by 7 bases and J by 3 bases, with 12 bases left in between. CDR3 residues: CASTLAGDTEAFF. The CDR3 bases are TGTGCCAGCACCCTAGCCGGGGACACTGAAGCTTTCTTT.

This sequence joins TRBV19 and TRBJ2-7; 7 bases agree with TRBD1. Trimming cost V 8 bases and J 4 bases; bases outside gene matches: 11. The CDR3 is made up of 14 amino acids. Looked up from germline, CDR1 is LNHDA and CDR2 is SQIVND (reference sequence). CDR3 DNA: TGTGCCAGTCAGCCGGGACCAGGGGGTTACGAGCAGTACTTC. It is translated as CASQPGPGGYEQYF.

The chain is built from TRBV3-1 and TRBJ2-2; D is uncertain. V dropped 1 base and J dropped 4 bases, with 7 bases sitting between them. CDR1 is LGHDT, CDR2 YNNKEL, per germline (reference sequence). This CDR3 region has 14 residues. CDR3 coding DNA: TGTGCCAGCAGCCAAGGATCCGCCACCGGGGAGCTGTTTTTT. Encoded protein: CASSQGSATGELFF.

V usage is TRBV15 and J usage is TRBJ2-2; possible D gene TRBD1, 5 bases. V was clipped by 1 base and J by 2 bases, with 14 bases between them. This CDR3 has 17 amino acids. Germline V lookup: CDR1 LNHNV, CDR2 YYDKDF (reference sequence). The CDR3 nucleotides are TGTGCCACCAGCAGAGGCCTCCCAGACAGAAACACCGGGGAGCTGTTTTTT. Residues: CATSRGLPDRNTGELFF.

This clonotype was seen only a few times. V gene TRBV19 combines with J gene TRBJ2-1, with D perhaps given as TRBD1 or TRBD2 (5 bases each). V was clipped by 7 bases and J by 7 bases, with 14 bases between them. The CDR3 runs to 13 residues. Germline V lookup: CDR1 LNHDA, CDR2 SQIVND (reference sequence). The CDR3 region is CASTNVEGNEQFF. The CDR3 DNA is TGTGCCAGTACCAACGTCGAGGGGAATGAGCAGTTCTTC. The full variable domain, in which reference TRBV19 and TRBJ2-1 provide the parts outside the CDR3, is DGGITQSPKYLFRKEGQNVTLSCEQNLNHDAMYWYRQDPGQGLRLIYYSQIVNDFQKGDIAEGYSVSREKKESFPLTVTSAQKNPTAFYLCASTNVEGNEQFFGPGTRLTVL.

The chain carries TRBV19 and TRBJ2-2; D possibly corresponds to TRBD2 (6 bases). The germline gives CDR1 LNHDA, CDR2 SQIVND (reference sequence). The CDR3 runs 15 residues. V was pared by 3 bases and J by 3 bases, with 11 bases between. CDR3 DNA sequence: TGTGCCAGTAGTATCCGGGGGTTTGACACCGGGGAGCTGTTTTTT. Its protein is CASSIRGFDTGELFF.

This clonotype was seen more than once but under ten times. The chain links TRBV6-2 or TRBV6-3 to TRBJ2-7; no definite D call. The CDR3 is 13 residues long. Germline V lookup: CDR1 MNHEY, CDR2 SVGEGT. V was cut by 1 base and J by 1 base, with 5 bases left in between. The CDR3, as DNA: TGTGCCAGCAGTTACTTGTCTTCCTACGAGCAGTACTTC. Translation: CASSYLSSYEQYF.

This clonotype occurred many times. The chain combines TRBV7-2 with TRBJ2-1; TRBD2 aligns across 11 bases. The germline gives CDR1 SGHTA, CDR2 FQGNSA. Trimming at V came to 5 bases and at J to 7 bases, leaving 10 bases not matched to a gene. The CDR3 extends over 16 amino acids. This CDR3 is CASSPQLAGVSNEQFF. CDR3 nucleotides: TGTGCCAGCAGCCCCCAACTAGCGGGAGTCAGTAATGAGCAGTTCTTC.

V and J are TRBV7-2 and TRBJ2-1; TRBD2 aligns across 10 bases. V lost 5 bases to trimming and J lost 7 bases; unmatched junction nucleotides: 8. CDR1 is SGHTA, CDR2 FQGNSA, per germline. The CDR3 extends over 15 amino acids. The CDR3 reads CASSLKRGGGNEQFF. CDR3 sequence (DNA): TGTGCCAGCAGCCTAAAGCGGGGGGGCGGGAATGAGCAGTTCTTC.

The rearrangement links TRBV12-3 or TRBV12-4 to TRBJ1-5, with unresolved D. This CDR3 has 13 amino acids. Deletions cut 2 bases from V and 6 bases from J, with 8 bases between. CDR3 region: CASSLSGIQPQHF. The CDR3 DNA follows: TGTGCCAGCAGTTTAAGTGGGATTCAGCCCCAGCATTTT.